This T cell receptor beta chain was sequenced during a study of T cells in Graves' hyperthyroidism and ophthalmopathy (dated by TCRdb to the late 2010s). A note on the overall study: Peripheral blood samples were taken at the time of initial diagnosis, prior to any treatment. An independent validation cohort of some 18 hyperthyroidism patients and about 16 patients who later progressed to ophthalmopathy tested prospective prediction of ophthalmopathy. The study also compared thyroid tissue and blood T-cell repertoires from 6 or 7 Graves' hyperthyroidism patients. To identify distinguishing TCR V-J signatures, a discovery cohort of 90 to 100 patients was used, comprising 40 to 45 with Graves' ophthalmopathy and 57 with stable Graves' hyperthyroidism. Once sampling was done, hyperthyroidism patients were given methimazole at a starting dose of 30 mg daily, whereas ophthalmopathy patients were given high-dose intravenous methylprednisolone. For training and testing, the 100 or so patients in the discovery cohort were randomly divided in a 7:3 ratio. The paper describes TCR Vbeta CDR3 sequencing of around 140 peripheral blood samples, made up of around 41 ophthalmopathy patients, approximately 76 hyperthyroidism patients and 17 progressor patients. Results and caveats for the whole study, not just this receptor: Ophthalmopathy was separated from stable hyperthyroidism by a 13 V-J signature model, with around 88% sensitivity and roughly 81% specificity obtained in cross-validation and 80%/75% obtained in testing. Sample size was not statistically predetermined, and blinding of investigators to group allocation was not performed. In validation, the model predicted progression to ophthalmopathy with roughly 70% sensitivity and about 73% specificity, a median of 6.5 months before onset. Most expanded thyroid clonotypes (frequency above 0.001) were also found in blood, which suggests that blood repertoires may mirror thyroid immune responses.

Ophthalmopathy patients had moderately to severely active disease, Clinical Activity Score of at least 3, NOSPECS grade of at least 4, and duration under 3 months. Exclusion was applied to patients with uncontrolled infections, other autoimmune diseases, pregnancy or lactation. Clinical symptoms, serum thyroxine and TRAb, thyroid ultrasound, and orbital computed tomography formed the basis for the diagnoses. PBMCs were separated from 8 to 10 ml of fresh peripheral blood using Ficoll-Paque density gradient centrifugation. Total RNA was extracted with Trizol reagent, and quality was checked on an Agilent 2100 Bioanalyzer. As concerns this clonotype: Its target antigen remains unknown. There are no base qualities to consult, and no much larger clone falls within one base.

Counted from cysteine to phenylalanine, this CDR3 has 14 amino acids. Left in the record is the CDR3 DNA by itself, 42 bases read in frame from the first base. The germline ends are 19 bases apart after V is trimmed by 7 bases and J by 4 bases. Based on the germline V gene, the CDR1 and CDR2 sequences are SQVTM and ANQGSEA. The TCR beta CDR3 regions were amplified from RNA transcripts. A first-round RT-PCR of the TCR CDR3 used the HTBI primer set with the Qiagen OneStep RT-PCR kit. The libraries were constructed in a second round of multiplex PCR and then size-selected and purified. The libraries were sequenced on an Illumina HiSeq2000 using paired-end 100 bp reads. Turning to the authors' computational methods: Raw data were processed with SOAPnuke, discarding reads with adapters, uncalled bases, mean Phred below 15, or no exact constant-primer or identifier match. High-quality paired reads were merged with COPE v1.2.5, and unique nucleotide sequences were defined as clonotypes. MiTCR v1.1 was used to align the clonotypes against IMGT TRBV, TRBD and TRBJ reference segments. Analysis was restricted to V-J combinations with a frequency above 0.0001, which covered roughly 99% of repertoires. The TCS score was defined as the ratio of F50 (clonal expansion) to E x V (chaos), calculated using BLOSUM62-based TCRdist between CDR3 peptides within each V-J. Welch's t-statistics and random forest reduced roughly 540 V-J features to roughly 13, which were used in a naive Bayes classifier (R e1071). TCRdb cleaned the public reads at Q25 with fastp, built clones with MiXCR and kept in-frame beta chains. Rows with a matching CDR3 protein are joined into one entry that keeps the most common DNA and genes. TCRdb's processing, not the study's, gives the V and J calls here. A total of 600,000 to 650,000 distinct CDR3 sequences appear in this sample, around 20% of them only once. The ten largest make up under 35% of the sample.

This TCR derives from a man aged 25 to 45 with Graves' ophthalmopathy. The sample taken for sequencing was blood. The chain was built from TRBV29-1 and TRBJ1-1; no D gene can be assigned with confidence. The nucleotide sequence is given as TGCAGCGCCGATAGTGTACAGATTAGCACTGAAGCTTTCTTT. Its translation reads: CSADSVQISTEAFF.